This entry lists 18 T cell receptor beta chains sequenced from one sample in a study of blood T cell repertoires in COVID-19. Sequencing used immunoSEQ multiplex PCR; TCRdb keeps in-frame clones, though not all of them. The profile shows 200,000 to 250,000 clones, 82% of them singletons. The sequenced sample consisted of peripheral blood. All receptors derive from a woman between 65 and 79 years old with COVID-19, enrolled during active disease.

The chain recombines TRBV9 with TRBJ2-1; the match to TRBD2 covers 8 bases. The CDR3 length is 16 residues. Germline CDR1 reads SGDLS; CDR2 reads YYNGEE. V gave up 0 bases and J gave up 2 bases; unmatched junction bases: 4. This chain's CDR3 is CASSVGGTRAYNEQFF. The CDR3 region has the DNA TGTGCCAGCAGCGTAGGAGGGACTAGGGCCTACAATGAGCAGTTCTTC.

The CDR3 spells CASSPRRAEGNEQFF. CDR3 DNA sequence: TGTGCCAGCAGCCCCCGGCGGGCCGAGGGTAATGAGCAGTTCTTC. The V and J genes are TRBV7-3 and TRBJ2-1; D might be TRBD2 (5 bases). The CDR3 loop spans 15 amino acids. CDR1 is SGHTA, CDR2 FQGTGA, per germline. V lost 5 bases, J lost 7 bases, and 18 bases lay in between.

The gene calls are TRBV24-1 and TRBJ2-1, with 9 bases that match TRBD1. V was pared by 1 base and J by 15 bases, with 9 bases of the junction left unmatched. CDR1 and CDR2 (germline): KGHDR, SFDVKD. The CDR3 is 14 residues long. CDR3 bases: TGTGCCACCAGTGATTTTCTGGGGGGACAGGGCTCGTTCTTC. The encoded protein is CATSDFLGGQGSFF.

In nucleotides, the CDR3 is TGTGCCAGCAGCCGAGGGGGAGTCCCTGGAAACACCATATATTTT. Translation: CASSRGGVPGNTIYF. The chain couples TRBV2 to TRBJ1-3, with D possibly matching TRBD1 (6 bases). The germline CDR1 and CDR2 sequences are SNHLY and FYNNEI. Trimming removed 6 bases from V and 2 bases from J, with 14 bases in between. This CDR3 contains 15 residues. Supplemented by reference TRBV2 and TRBJ1-3, the full variable domain reads EPEVTQTPSHQVTQMGQEVILRCVPISNHLYFYWYRQILGQKVEFLVSFYNNEISEKSEIFDDQFSVERPDGSNFTLKIRSTKLEDSAMYFCASSRGGVPGNTIYFGEGSWLTVV.

This clone has just a few counts. The chain joins TRBV27 to TRBJ2-7; maybe TRBD1 (5 bases). In germline, CDR1 is MNHEY, CDR2 SMNVEV (reference sequence). V dropped 5 bases and J dropped 2 bases, with 13 bases sitting between them. CDR3 size: 14 residues. The CDR3 region is CASSTNRNPYEQYF. The DNA of the CDR3 is TGTGCCAGCAGTACGAACAGGAATCCCTACGAGCAGTACTTC.

J is TRBJ1-1 and V is TRBV6-6; 7 bases match TRBD1. The CDR3 is 15 residues long. The V gene end was trimmed by 4 bases and the J gene end by 2 bases; junction bases not matched to a gene: 7. In germline, CDR1 is MNHNY, CDR2 SVGAGI (reference sequence). This chain's CDR3 is CASSSPTGSNTEAFF. The CDR3 nucleotides read TGTGCCAGCAGTTCACCGACAGGGTCAAACACTGAAGCTTTCTTT.

This rearrangement joins TRBV4-2 to TRBJ2-7, with unresolved D. The germline gives CDR1 LGHNA, CDR2 YNFKEQ. V lost 0 bases and J lost 2, with 8 bases in between. The CDR3 runs to 14 residues. The CDR3 sequence is CASSQEYGTYEQYF. CDR3 sequence (DNA): TGTGCCAGCAGCCAAGAATACGGTACCTACGAGCAGTACTTC.

A few counts support this clone. The chain couples TRBV6-5 to TRBJ2-1; TRBD2 agrees at 11 bases. The CDR3 runs 14 residues. Germline V gives CDR1 MNHEY, CDR2 SVGAGI. V shed 7 bases, J shed 7 bases, and the junction held 6 bases outside the gene matches. The DNA for the CDR3 is TGTGCCAGCACCCTTAGCGGGAGGGCGAATGAGCAGTTCTTC. Its protein is CASTLSGRANEQFF.

The chain recombines TRBV6-2 or TRBV6-3 with TRBJ1-5, with a weak D call TRBD1 (6 bases). Trimming left V 4 bases short and J 4 bases short, with 11 bases between. Germline V gene data show CDR1 as MNHEY and CDR2 as SVGEGT. CDR3 size: 14 residues. Written as DNA, the CDR3 is TGTGCCAGCAGTTCGGACAGCCCAAATCAGCCCCAGCATTTT. It is translated as CASSSDSPNQPQHF.

The gene calls are TRBV7-2 and TRBJ2-2; a possible D gene is TRBD2 (5 bases). The germline gives CDR1 SGHTA, CDR2 FQGNSA. This CDR3 has 15 residues. With 3 bases removed from V and 1 base from J, the gap between germline ends came to 9 bases. The DNA of the CDR3 is TGTGCCAGCAGCTTGAGAGGGCAGAACACCGGGGAGCTGTTTTTT. Its translation: CASSLRGQNTGELFF.

This clone occurred once. The V and J genes are TRBV7-9 and TRBJ1-1; 7 nucleotides line up with TRBD1. The length of the CDR3 is 14 residues. Germline V CDR1 and CDR2: SEHNR, FQNEAQ (reference sequence). The ends lost 1 base at V and 4 bases at J; junction bases unmatched: 3. The CDR3 DNA sequence: TGTGCCAGCAGCTTAGAGGCAGGGGGCACTGAAGCTTTCTTT. Its translation is CASSLEAGGTEAFF.

This clone was seen a few times. V is TRBV10-3 and J is TRBJ1-2; weak D call: TRBD1 (6 bases). The CDR3 length is 14 residues. Germline V gives CDR1 ENHRY, CDR2 SYGVKD. V was pared by 3 bases and J by 2 bases, with 10 bases between. As DNA, the CDR3 is TGTGCCATCAGTGACGCGGGGGCGAACTATGGCTACACCTTC. Translated: CAISDAGANYGYTF.

This clone was seen more than once but under ten times. This chain's CDR3 is CASSLGRLADGEQFF. CDR3 sequence (DNA): TGCGCCAGCAGCTTGGGTAGACTAGCGGACGGGGAGCAGTTCTTC. J is TRBJ2-1 and V is TRBV5-1; 9 bases match TRBD2. Trimming cost V 0 bases and J 10 bases; bases outside gene matches: 8. Germline values: CDR1 SGHRS, CDR2 YFSETQ. The length of the CDR3 is 15 residues.

Concerning this clone: The junction differs from germline at one of its ends, possibly a read error. This chain joins TRBV28 and TRBJ1-2; unclear D gene. Germline assignment: CDR1 MDHEN and CDR2 SYDVKM. The CDR3 spans 14 residues. The CDR3 DNA is TGTGCCAGCAGTTCCCCCAGGAGGAACTTTGGCTACACCTTC. Protein: CASSSPRRNFGYTF.

This clone appeared once. The rearrangement links TRBV3-1 (or the pseudogene TRBV3-2) to TRBJ1-4, with D uncertain. V lost 1 base to trimming and J lost 5 bases, with 8 bases between them. In germline, CDR1 is LGHDT, CDR2 YNNKEL (reference sequence). The CDR3 has 14 amino acids. The CDR3 DNA is TGTGCCAGCAGCCAAGTTGGTCTAAATGAAAAACTGTTTTTT. Translation gives CASSQVGLNEKLFF.

This clone was recorded once. The rearrangement joins TRBV2 to TRBJ1-1, with 8 bases lining up with TRBD1. The germline gives CDR1 SNHLY, CDR2 FYNNEI. The CDR3 consists of 14 residues. The J segment lost 1 base and the V segment lost 8 bases, leaving 6 bases of the junction unmatched. The CDR3 DNA is TGTGCCAGCGGAACGGGACAGGCGAACACTGAAGCTTTCTTT. It specifies CASGTGQANTEAFF.

V is TRBV19 and J is TRBJ1-3; D unclear. CDR3 size: 14 residues. The germline V gene encodes CDR1 LNHDA and CDR2 SQIVND (reference sequence). Trimming removed 4 bases at V and 3 bases at J, with 10 bases between. Here the CDR3 DNA reads TGTGCCAGTAGTAACTCTTTAAATGGAAACACCATATATTTT. Its protein is CASSNSLNGNTIYF. Using reference TRBV19 and TRBJ1-3 for the parts outside the CDR3, the full variable domain is DGGITQSPKYLFRKEGQNVTLSCEQNLNHDAMYWYRQDPGQGLRLIYYSQIVNDFQKGDIAEGYSVSREKKESFPLTVTSAQKNPTAFYLCASSNSLNGNTIYFGEGSWLTVV.

The chain carries TRBV19 and TRBJ2-1; TRBD2 might be the D (5 bases). V was pared by 1 base and J by 5 bases, with 12 bases between. The V gene's germline CDR1 is LNHDA and CDR2 SQIVND (reference sequence). This CDR3 comprises 15 residues. CDR3 sequence: CASSIGGYLDNEQFF. The CDR3, as DNA: TGTGCCAGTAGTATAGGAGGGTATCTGGACAATGAGCAGTTCTTC.